This TCR beta chain was found in a study of shared clonotypes between healthy human individuals. This CDR3 has 15 residues. CDR1 and CDR2 from the germline V gene are PRHDT and FYEKMQ (reference sequence). Ten immunoSEQ deep assay plates were used to sequence unsorted PBMC DNA. Profiled with immunoSEQ multiplex PCR; TCRdb holds only in-frame clones, not every one. Of some 450,000 clones listed, over 60% are singletons. Comments on this clone: This sequence may be a read error, since a much larger clone differs from it by one base. Other DNA sequences in this specimen translate into the identical CDR3.

Everyone who donated was a Caucasian adult who lived in Nashville, Tennessee. The sample consisted of PBMCs. This clonotype was obtained from a woman aged 40 to 50 in good health. Some clones in this sample may be carry-over from other donors' samples. V usage is TRBV13 and J usage is TRBJ2-5, with D possibly TRBD1 on 6 matching bases. With the DNA end fitting TRBJ2-7 better, the J assignment may be wrong. The CDR3 is CASSLGASGSYEQYF. CDR3 DNA: TGTGCCAGCAGCCTGGGGGCCTCCGGCTCCTACGAGCAGTACTTC.